Below are 7 T cell receptor beta chains sequenced from a single sample in a study of blood T cell repertoires in COVID-19 (dated by TCRdb to the early 2020s). The library was made by the immunoSEQ multiplex PCR assay. Entries here come from immuneACCESS through TCRdb and include only in-frame sequences with V and J called. Some clones fail to appear in such tables; in the studies checked, an unresolved V gene covers under half of the shortfall, and the cause of the remainder is unknown. In this sample the table shows tens of thousands of clones, more than 70% of which occur a single time. Approximately 28% of the sample lies in the top ten. Sequencing was performed on peripheral blood. These receptors came from an elderly woman with acute or convalescent COVID-19.

V gene TRBV2 combines with J gene TRBJ2-1; 10 nucleotides align to TRBD1. The CDR3 contains 15 residues. In germline, CDR1 is SNHLY, CDR2 FYNNEI. The V segment lost 8 bases and the J segment 6 bases; nucleotides outside the gene matches: 10. The CDR3 DNA reads TGTGCCAGCTCACCCCGGACAGGGGGGGGCAATGAGCAGTTCTTC. Its protein is CASSPRTGGGNEQFF.

The CDR3 is CASSLEGGGAPDTQYF. CDR3 DNA: TGCGCCAGCAGCTTGGAAGGCGGGGGGGCTCCAGATACGCAGTATTTT. This chain uses TRBV5-1 with TRBJ2-3; 9 nucleotides agree with TRBD2. The CDR3 runs 16 residues. Germline CDR1 and CDR2: SGHRS and YFSETQ. The ends lost 0 bases at V and 4 bases at J; junction bases unmatched: 6.

V is TRBV18 and J is TRBJ2-2; 8 bases are a match to TRBD1. Germline V gene lookup returns CDR1 KGHSH and CDR2 LQKENI. The CDR3 has 14 amino acids. V dropped 6 bases and J dropped 9; count of bases not matched to a gene: 9. As DNA, the CDR3 is TGTGCCAGCTCTCCTGGACAGGGTGGCCGGGAGCTGTTTTTT. Translation: CASSPGQGGRELFF.

In DNA form, the CDR3 reads TGTGCCAGCAGCGTAGTAGCGGGGGGGCCAGATACGCAGTATTTT. Translating gives CASSVVAGGPDTQYF. This chain joins TRBV9 and TRBJ2-3; TRBD2 matches at 11 bases. The CDR3 totals 15 residues. Germline values: CDR1 SGDLS, CDR2 YYNGEE. The V segment lost 0 bases and the J segment 4 bases; nucleotides outside the gene matches: 1.

This clone was observed once. The chain recombines TRBV5-5 with TRBJ2-5, with 8 bases lining up with TRBD2. The ends lost 4 bases at V and 4 bases at J; junction bases unmatched: 6. CDR1 is SGHKS and CDR2 is YYEKEE in the germline V gene (reference sequence). The CDR3 totals 14 residues. The CDR3 bases are TGTGCCAGCAGCCCAAGGGCGGGGGGAGAGACCCAGTACTTC. It translates to CASSPRAGGETQYF.

CDR3 protein: CASSLRGGTEAFF. The CDR3 DNA reads as TGTGCCAGCAGCTTACGGGGAGGCACTGAAGCTTTCTTT. The J gene is TRBJ1-1, the V gene TRBV7-2; D ambiguous. The CDR3 extends over 13 amino acids. Trimming removed 2 bases at V and 4 bases at J, with 8 bases between. Per the germline V gene, CDR1 is SGHTA and CDR2 is FQGNSA.

This chain uses TRBV6-5 with TRBJ1-2, with a tentative D call TRBD1 (5 bases). Trimming shortened V by 6 bases and J by 3 bases, and 17 bases separated the two germline ends. CDR3 length: 15 amino acids. The germline gives CDR1 MNHEY, CDR2 SVGAGI. The CDR3 is CASSHRSSGDYGYTF. The CDR3 nucleotides read TGTGCCAGCAGCCACAGGTCTTCTGGAGACTATGGCTACACCTTC.